This T cell receptor beta chain emerged from a study of blood T cells in healthy people across ages. This clonotype showed up just a few times. PCR was performed a second time for 7 to 11 cycles using a sample-barcoded 5' primer and a J-beta primer mix. TCRdb re-called the 5' RACE reads through MiXCR, storing one row per CDR3 protein. Of about 570,000 distinct CDR3 sequences in the sample, roughly a quarter were seen once. Germline-derived CDR1 and CDR2 are SGHRS and YFSETQ. V trimming: 4 bases; J trimming: 5 bases; junction bases outside the gene matches: 14. This CDR3 comprises 17 residues. These same data were also listed under a study on T cells of mothers and their children.

The sequence was collected from a boy between 2 and 10 years old in good health. The sample taken for sequencing was blood. The chain carries TRBV5-1 and TRBJ2-1; TRBD2 agrees at 8 bases. CDR3 nucleotide sequence: TGCGCCAGCAGCCCTAACCCTCCTCGAGCGGGGGACAATGAGCAGTTCTTC. It translates to CASSPNPPRAGDNEQFF.